There are many counts of the clone carrying this T cell receptor beta chain. An end of the junction does not agree with germline; a read error may underlie this. Unique molecular identifiers were incorporated during preparation of the TCRbeta library. Each CDR3 protein is one row after TCRdb ran MiXCR on the PCR reads. The sample has about 270,000 distinct CDR3 sequences; approximately 9.8% are singletons. This CDR3 comprises 14 residues. Germline loops: CDR1 SGHTA, CDR2 FQGTGA. These data belong to a study of T-cell reconstitution after alpha-beta-depleted transplantation in children. This clonotype was sampled from a human donor who donated a stem cell graft to a child with SCID. The specimen comprised PBMCs from the stem cell graft donor, sampled from the stem cell graft. V gene TRBV7-3 combines with J gene TRBJ2-1; D gene uncertain. CDR3 nucleotide sequence: TGTGTCAGCAGCCCCTCCCTGGCCGACAATGAGCAGTTCTTC. Translation: CVSSPSLADNEQFF. Filled out from reference TRBV7-3 and TRBJ2-1, the complete variable domain reads GAGVSQTPSNKVTEKGKYVELRCDPISGHTALYWYRQSLGQGPEFLIYFQGTGAADDSGLPNDRFFAVRPEGSVSTLKIQRTERGDSAVYLCVSSPSLADNEQFFGPGTRLTVL.